This T cell receptor beta chain is drawn from a study of blood T cell dynamics during melanoma immunotherapy (dated by TCRdb to about 2020). About the investigation overall: Patients with metastatic melanoma were treated with first-line pembrolizumab or nivolumab plus ipilimumab as standard of care in the United Kingdom. To find early correlates of response, the study profiled the peripheral T cell receptor repertoires of patients with metastatic melanoma both before and after one cycle of checkpoint inhibitor therapy. The training cohort consisted of consecutive patients, while an additional independent group of patients from the same centre was pooled to form an external validation set.

For each sorted CD8+ T cell subset, the entire amount of extracted DNA went into the assay. TCR beta CDR3 sequences were amplified from genomic DNA using the immunoSEQ TCRb Assay kit according to manufacturer instructions. The KAPA Library Quantification Kit for Illumina platforms was used to quantify pooled libraries by qPCR. Sequencing of the pooled libraries was done on an Illumina NextSeq 500, with clustering at roughly 0.6-1.2 pM. From the authors' description of their analysis: The TCR data were analyzed using immunoSEQ ANALYZER and the R LymphoSeq package. A rearrangement efficiency score was calculated as productive divided by the sum of productive and non-productive CDR3 sequences. Clonality was assessed using the Gini coefficient and diversity using the Renyi index at alpha=1, with pairwise comparisons between timepoints within each patient. In LymphoSeq, clonal relatedness was computed with an edit distance of 3 and repertoire similarity was computed with the Bhattacharyya coefficient. Linear discriminant analysis on week-3 changes in clonality and diversity was built with the R MASS and caret packages to classify response. What TCRdb holds here is the immuneACCESS table cut down to in-frame rearrangements. Part of the clones is not present; checked against another copy, under half of the missing clones reflect an unresolved V gene, and the others are unexplained. D and trimming come from the DNA, and the V and J calls and clone size come from that table. This sample is represented by some 16,000 clones; approximately 94% of them were singletons. The ten largest clones represent around 0.2% of the sample.

The time point label, as the study defines it: week 3, after first cycle of checkpoint inhibitor. Blood samples were collected before treatment (T0) and at week 3 (W3), after the first cycle of checkpoint blockade. Except for a couple of patients with rapid clinical progression, response was assessed 12 weeks after the first infusion by RECIST 1.1; disease control meant complete response, partial response or stable disease. Patients were excluded for prior systemic cancer treatment, concomitant immunosuppressant therapy or synchronous other active malignancies. Sorted CD8+ memory and naive T cell subsets were sequenced at T0 and W3 from six patients, of whom three were progressing and three had disease control. Lymphoprep and SepMate tubes were used to isolate PBMC from blood, and red cell lysis was then performed. QIAamp DNA Blood Mini kits were used to extract DNA from PBMC and from sorted T cell subsets. CD8+ T cell subsets were sorted live on a FACSAria III cytometer and then frozen prior to DNA extraction. Fresh PBMC for flow cytometry were held at 4°C in PBS with around 1.8% fetal bovine serum and analyzed within 25 hours.

Worth noting for this clone: What this receptor recognizes is not known. The sample holds no much larger clone one base away, and base qualities are not on file.

What the authors observed across the whole study: Among sorted CD8+ subsets, TIE cells showed the highest similarity to cfDNA CDR3 sequences and the highest clonality, suggesting active turnover with convergence on dominant clones. The relatively small sample size was acknowledged as potentially limiting generalization of the results. Whether the T cell clones driving repertoire changes were melanoma-specific or reflected general immune activation could not be determined in the study.

Sequenced here: effector memory CD8+ T cells from blood, sampled from a patient treated with checkpoint blockade. The origin of this receptor is a human donor with melanoma.

CDR3 protein: CASRPKAAGGKGTGELFF. The nucleotide sequence is given as TGTGCCAGTAGACCTAAGGCAGCGGGAGGGAAGGGCACCGGGGAGCTGTTTTTT. The rearranged chain carries TRBV19 and TRBJ2-2, with 10 middle bases fitting TRBD2. Germline trimming amounts to 6 bases on V and 4 bases on J, with 14 as the count of junction bases outside the gene matches. CDR1 is given as LNHDA and CDR2 as SQIVND, both from the germline V gene (reference sequence). From cysteine to phenylalanine, the CDR3 is 18 amino acids long. The sequence is cut down to CDR3 DNA, 54 bases in frame from base 1.